This TCR beta chain was profiled in a study of identical twins. Whole-study findings and limits: Within monozygotic twins, out-of-frame TCR alpha sharing was underestimated by the models. Those out-of-frame alpha sequences shared by twins showed an excess of low generation probability.

After template switching added a universal primer site, the resulting cDNA carried unique molecular identifiers. TCRdb redid the calling of the 5' RACE reads with MiXCR, one entry per CDR3 protein. The table includes under 250,000 distinct CDR3 sequences, less than 8% detected once. This clonotype came up many times. Its antigen remains unidentified. The sample also formed part of further work on yellow fever vaccine responses in identical twins.

The sequence came from a woman aged 18-29 years in good health. The sample consisted of memory (CD45RO+) T cells sorted from blood.

CDR3 amino acids: CASSLGTPYEQYF. In DNA form, the CDR3 reads TGTGCCAGCAGCTTGGGGACTCCCTACGAGCAGTACTTC. This rearrangement joins TRBV7-2 to TRBJ2-7; D may be TRBD2 (6 bases). The CDR3 spans 13 residues. CDR1 is SGHTA and CDR2 is FQGNSA in the germline V gene. Trimming left V 3 bases short and J 2 bases short, with 8 bases between.